Each of the 5 T cell receptor beta chains below was sequenced from the same sample in a study of shared clonotypes between healthy human individuals. Data came from immunoSEQ multiplex PCR; TCRdb stores just in-frame clones and leaves some out. The sample has under 2,500,000 clones, 90% to 96% seen once. Sequenced input: naive CD4+ T cells sorted from blood. Subset here: CD45RA+ positively selected. Source of these receptors: a man in his late teens or twenties in good health.

V and J are TRBV2 and TRBJ2-2, with D tentatively TRBD2 (5 bases). Germline CDR1 reads SNHLY; CDR2 reads FYNNEI. The CDR3 has 17 residues. The germline V and J ends were trimmed by 2 bases and 8 bases, with 21 bases remaining between them. CDR3 protein: CASSERVRKFSAGELFF. CDR3 DNA: TGTGCCAGCAGTGAAAGGGTTAGGAAGTTTAGCGCTGGGGAGCTGTTTTTT.

This chain uses TRBV27 with TRBJ2-7, with a possible D match to TRBD2 (5 bases). The V and J ends lost 2 bases and 2 bases respectively, with 10 bases between them. This CDR3 has 14 residues. Germline CDR1 reads MNHEY; CDR2 reads SMNVEV (reference sequence). The CDR3 protein is CASSLKGDTYEQYF. The DNA of the CDR3 is TGTGCCAGCAGTTTAAAGGGAGATACCTACGAGCAGTACTTC.

The chain carries TRBV6-6 and TRBJ1-1, with 8 positions matching TRBD1. The CDR3 contains 13 residues. Germline CDR1 and CDR2: MNHNY and SVGAGI (reference sequence). Trimming took 5 bases from V and 6 from J; bases not matched to a gene: 5. CDR3 region: CASSTGGGAEAFF. Here the CDR3 DNA reads TGTGCCAGCAGTACAGGGGGAGGCGCTGAAGCTTTCTTT.

This clone was recorded only once. The chain is built from TRBV7-9 and TRBJ2-2, with a tentative D call TRBD1 (6 bases). This CDR3 region has 15 residues. Per germline, CDR1 SEHNR and CDR2 FQNEAQ (reference sequence). V was clipped by 3 bases and J by 4 bases, with 12 bases between them. The CDR3 here is CASSFRTAFTGELFF. The CDR3 DNA sequence: TGTGCCAGCAGCTTCAGGACAGCTTTCACCGGGGAGCTGTTTTTT.

V gene TRBV6-5 combines with J gene TRBJ1-2; 8 bases match TRBD1. J was trimmed by 8 bases and V by 7 bases; bases with no gene match: 6. This CDR3 contains 12 residues. Germline V gives CDR1 MNHEY, CDR2 SVGAGI. CDR3 coding DNA: TGTGCCAGCACCCGACAGGGGTTGGGCTACACCTTC. Protein sequence: CASTRQGLGYTF.